A single sample gave rise to the 15 T cell receptor beta chains below, sequenced in a study of beta chain features in type 1 diabetes. Reverse transcription of all isolated RNA meant that expressed TCRB transcripts were sequenced. Using immunoSEQ multiplex PCR, the repertoire was profiled, and TCRdb retains in-frame clones only, with some absent. This table has 850,000 to 900,000 clones, roughly 15% appearing once. The sequencing sample was made of naive CD4+ T cells from blood. These TCRs come from a young woman in good health.

This clone was observed a handful of times. This chain links TRBV15 with TRBJ1-4; TRBD1 is a possible D gene (5 bases). The CDR3 consists of 18 residues. The V end was cut by 0 bases, the J end by 4 bases, with 18 bases between. Germline lookup yields CDR1 LNHNV and CDR2 YYDKDF (reference sequence). The CDR3 region is CATSRDGGRDPVNEKLFF. The DNA of the CDR3 is TGTGCCACCAGCAGAGATGGCGGCCGGGACCCAGTTAATGAAAAACTGTTTTTT.

This chain links TRBV28 with TRBJ2-1; D perhaps matches TRBD1 (6 bases). CDR1 and CDR2 (germline): MDHEN, SYDVKM. The V end was cut by 11 bases, the J end by 6 bases, with 17 bases between. The CDR3 is 13 amino acids. The CDR3 spells CAGRDLQGNEQFF. The CDR3 bases are TGTGCCGGAAGGGACCTACAGGGCAATGAGCAGTTCTTC.

V and J are TRBV11-2 and TRBJ2-7; possibly TRBD1 or TRBD2 for D (6 bases each). This CDR3 has 13 residues. Germline V gene lookup returns CDR1 SGHAT and CDR2 FQNNGV. Between the trimmed V and J ends, which lost 5 bases and 7 bases, there was a span of 15 bases. The CDR3 loop is CASSLRGVLEQYF. The CDR3 DNA is TGTGCCAGCAGCCTTAGGGGGGTGCTTGAGCAGTACTTC.

This clone has a handful of counts. The V call is TRBV2, the J call TRBJ1-5; D unresolved. Germline values: CDR1 SNHLY, CDR2 FYNNEI. The CDR3 covers 14 residues. Trimming stripped 3 bases from V and 0 bases from J, with 6 bases between. The CDR3 sequence is CASSDRYSNQPQHF. CDR3 DNA sequence: TGTGCCAGCAGTGACAGATATAGCAATCAGCCCCAGCATTTT.

This clone was found a few times. The chain is built from TRBV6-5 and TRBJ2-7; D perhaps matches TRBD1 (5 bases). CDR1 is MNHEY, CDR2 SVGAGI, per germline. V dropped 6 bases and J dropped 6 bases, with 12 bases sitting between them. The CDR3 loop spans 12 amino acids. The CDR3 reads CASRLQGGEQYF. Written as DNA, the CDR3 is TGTGCCAGCAGGCTGCAGGGCGGCGAGCAGTACTTC.

There are many counts of this clone. This chain uses TRBV23-1 with TRBJ1-5; 10 nucleotides match TRBD1. TRBV23-1 carries the ORF label, with uncertain function. Trimming removed 6 bases from V and 6 bases from J; junction bases left unmatched: 5. The CDR3 consists of 14 residues. In nucleotides, the CDR3 is TGCGCCAGCAGAGGACAGGGGGGGATTCAGCCCCAGCATTTT. It yields the protein CASRGQGGIQPQHF.

V gene TRBV7-2 combines with J gene TRBJ2-5; the match to TRBD2 covers 8 bases. Germline values: CDR1 SGHTA, CDR2 FQGNSA. V lost 2 bases and J lost 2; bases outside the gene matches: 4. The CDR3 has 15 residues. CDR3 sequence reads: CASSLRAGGQETQYF. CDR3 DNA sequence: TGTGCCAGCAGCTTAAGGGCGGGGGGACAAGAGACCCAGTACTTC.

This sequence joins TRBV7-9 and TRBJ2-2, with D possibly called TRBD1 or TRBD2 (6 bases each). Trimming cost V 5 bases and J 5 bases, with 15 bases left between them. CDR1 is SEHNR, CDR2 FQNEAQ, per germline (reference sequence). The CDR3 length is 15 residues. The CDR3 here is CASSGRGRFTGELFF. CDR3 nucleotide sequence: TGTGCCAGCAGCGGCCGGGGGCGCTTTACCGGGGAGCTGTTTTTT.

This clone was observed a handful of times. Sequence at one end of the junction differs from germline and may be a read error. This chain connects TRBV2 to TRBJ1-2; D is uncertain. Germline V lookup: CDR1 SNHLY, CDR2 FYNNEI. This CDR3 comprises 10 residues. The CDR3 loop is CASRRTAWGF. The CDR3 region has the DNA TGTGCCAGCAGGCGGACGGCGTGGGGTTTC.

This clone showed up just a few times. The chain is built from TRBV15 and TRBJ2-1; tentative D call: TRBD2 (5 bases). The germline V and J ends were trimmed by 1 base and 9 bases, with 10 bases remaining between them. Germline V gene sequence: CDR1 LNHNV, CDR2 YYDKDF (reference sequence). The CDR3 contains 13 residues. CDR3 amino acids: CATSRARRGEQFF. In DNA, the CDR3 is TGTGCCACCAGCAGAGCCCGACGGGGTGAGCAGTTCTTC.

The chain recombines TRBV6-1 with TRBJ2-6; D unclear. The length of the CDR3 is 15 residues. Germline V gene data show CDR1 as MNHNS and CDR2 as SASEGT. Trimming removed 3 bases from V and 1 base from J, with 7 bases in between. The CDR3 DNA reads as TGTGCCAGCAGTGATTCTGGGTCTGGGGCCAACGTCCTGACTTTC. Its translation: CASSDSGSGANVLTF.

This chain uses TRBV29-1 with TRBJ2-3; no reliable D call. V lost 4 bases, J lost 7 bases, and 12 bases lay in between. The CDR3 totals 12 residues. CDR1 SQVTM and CDR2 ANQGSEA come from the germline V gene. CDR3 DNA: TGCAGCGTTGGTGGTAGTACTTATACGCAGTATTTT. This sequence encodes CSVGGSTYTQYF.

This clone was counted between two and nine times. V and J are TRBV5-5 and TRBJ1-5, with D maybe TRBD1 (5 bases). V gave up 0 bases and J gave up 5 bases, with 9 bases separating them. This CDR3 is built from 14 residues. Germline CDR1 and CDR2: SGHKS and YYEKEE (reference sequence). CDR3 in DNA: TGTGCCAGCAGCTTGGTTGGGGGTGATCAGCCCCAGCATTTT. It codes for CASSLVGGDQPQHF.

The V and J genes are TRBV18 and TRBJ1-2; D uncertain. This CDR3 region has 16 residues. CDR1 and CDR2 (germline): KGHSH, LQKENI. V dropped 2 bases and J dropped 8 bases, with 21 bases sitting between them. This CDR3 reads CASSPYPAGSLIGYTF. CDR3 in DNA: TGTGCCAGCTCACCATACCCCGCGGGATCCTTGATCGGCTACACCTTC. Together with reference TRBV18 and TRBJ1-2, the CDR3 gives the full variable domain: NAGVMQNPRHLVRRRGQEARLRCSPMKGHSHVYWYRQLPEEGLKFMVYLQKENIIDESGMPKERFSAEFPKEGPSILRIQQVVRGDSAAYFCASSPYPAGSLIGYTFGSGTRLTVV.

The genes are TRBV7-6 and TRBJ2-3, with TRBD2 as a possible D gene (5 bases). Germline CDR1 reads SGHVS; CDR2 reads FNYEAQ. This CDR3 has 15 residues. The V gene lost 0 bases and the J gene lost 1 base, with 8 bases spanning the gap. The CDR3 region is CASSLAGEGTDTQYF. The CDR3 DNA is TGTGCCAGCAGCTTAGCGGGAGAGGGCACAGATACGCAGTATTTT.